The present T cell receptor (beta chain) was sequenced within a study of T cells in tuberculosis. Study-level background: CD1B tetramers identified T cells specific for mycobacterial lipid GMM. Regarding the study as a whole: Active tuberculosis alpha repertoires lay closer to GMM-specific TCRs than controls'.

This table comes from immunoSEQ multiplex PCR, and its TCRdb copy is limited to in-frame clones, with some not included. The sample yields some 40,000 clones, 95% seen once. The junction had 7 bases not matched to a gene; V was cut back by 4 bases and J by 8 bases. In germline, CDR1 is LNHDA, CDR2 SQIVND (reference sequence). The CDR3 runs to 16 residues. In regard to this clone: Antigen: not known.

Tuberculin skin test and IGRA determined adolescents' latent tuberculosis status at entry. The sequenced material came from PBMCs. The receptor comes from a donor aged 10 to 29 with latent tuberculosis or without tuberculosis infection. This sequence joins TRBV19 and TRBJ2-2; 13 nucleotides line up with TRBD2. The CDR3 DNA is TGTGCCAGTAGTACCGGGACTAGCGGGATACTTGGGGAGCTGTTTTTT. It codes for CASSTGTSGILGELFF.